What follows is one T cell receptor beta chain and its context. V dropped 6 bases and J dropped 8 bases, with 13 bases sitting between them. Germline V lookup: CDR1 ENHRY, CDR2 SYGVKD. The CDR3 covers 12 residues. Data came from immunoSEQ multiplex PCR; TCRdb stores just in-frame clones and leaves some out. The data hold some 54,000 clones, with around 83% observed a single time. The sort gate was single viable CD3+CD4+CD8-CD45RO+ cells for memory CD4+ T cells. The sample belongs to a study of memory CD4+ T cells and cytomegalovirus serostatus. This TCR came from an adult in good health and CMV-seropositive. The chain employs TRBV10-3 and TRBJ1-2; D gene uncertain. The sequencing sample was made of memory CD4+ T cells from blood. CDR3 DNA sequence: TGTGCCATCAGCCCAGGCGTTGAGGGCTACACCTTC. It specifies CAISPGVEGYTF.